Below, 24 T cell receptor beta chains from the same sample are listed, as sequenced in a study of beta chain features in type 1 diabetes. Study-wide points: TCRB CDR3s from Type 1 diabetes patients were moderately but significantly shorter in all four CD4+ subsets.

Expressed TCRB transcripts were sequenced after all isolated RNA was converted to cDNA. Profiling relied on immunoSEQ multiplex PCR, and the TCRdb table lists in-frame clones only, not all of them. The sample records approximately 170,000 clones, 50% to 70% being singletons. No antigen has been identified for these receptors. Sequencing was carried out using naive CD4+ T cells from blood. The receptor set was obtained from a young man with type 1 diabetes.

The V call is TRBV29-1, the J call TRBJ1-2; D gene ambiguous. The germline V gene encodes CDR1 SQVTM and CDR2 ANQGSEA. V dropped 6 bases and J dropped 5 bases, with 10 bases sitting between them. This CDR3 has 11 amino acids. In DNA, the CDR3 is TGCAGCGTATCGGATCGGTATGGCTACACCTTC. Translation: CSVSDRYGYTF.

The rearrangement links TRBV7-2 to TRBJ2-1; D unclear. The V and J ends lost 2 bases and 4 bases respectively, with 9 bases between them. The CDR3 runs 14 residues. The V gene's germline CDR1 is SGHTA and CDR2 FQGNSA. CDR3 region: CASSLFGPYNEQFF. CDR3 DNA: TGTGCCAGCAGCTTATTTGGACCTTACAATGAGCAGTTCTTC.

V is TRBV7-9 and J is TRBJ1-6, with D uncertain. Germline V gene sequence: CDR1 SEHNR, CDR2 FQNEAQ (reference sequence). This CDR3 contains 14 residues. Trimming took off 6 bases at V and 6 bases at J, with 12 bases between the two ends. CDR3 nucleotide sequence: TGTGCCAGCAGGGATGTTACTCCTAATTCACCCCTCCACTTT. Amino acids: CASRDVTPNSPLHF.

The chain joins TRBV13 to TRBJ2-5; tentative D call: TRBD1 (6 bases). This CDR3 is built from 15 residues. CDR1 is PRHDT and CDR2 is FYEKMQ in the germline V gene (reference sequence). The V gene lost 5 bases and the J gene lost 7 bases, with 20 bases spanning the gap. The CDR3 region is CASSVKTGPWGTQYF. The CDR3 DNA sequence: TGTGCCAGCAGCGTGAAGACAGGCCCGTGGGGGACCCAGTACTTC.

The chain couples TRBV11-2 to TRBJ1-2; D not certain. Trimming took off 0 bases at V and 8 bases at J, with 13 bases between the two ends. The CDR3 spans 14 residues. Germline CDR1 reads SGHAT; CDR2 reads FQNNGV. Written as DNA, the CDR3 is TGTGCCAGCAGCTTAGATGTGTCTGCATTCGGCTACACCTTC. It yields the protein CASSLDVSAFGYTF.

This chain joins TRBV20-1 and TRBJ2-5; D unclear. Deletions cut 7 bases from V and 4 bases from J, with 10 bases between. The CDR3 consists of 11 residues. The germline V gene encodes CDR1 DFQATT and CDR2 SNEGSKA (reference sequence). The CDR3 is CSGAERETQYF. CDR3 bases: TGCAGTGGCGCAGAAAGAGAGACCCAGTACTTC.

This clone showed up just a few times. The rearrangement joins TRBV27 to TRBJ2-5; D ambiguous. This CDR3 contains 13 residues. V was cut by 0 bases and J by 6 bases, with 8 bases left in between. CDR1 and CDR2 (germline): MNHEY, SMNVEV (reference sequence). CDR3 sequence reads: CASSLSWSQTQYF. DNA of the CDR3: TGTGCCAGCAGTTTATCTTGGAGTCAGACCCAGTACTTC.

The chain uses TRBV7-9 and TRBJ2-5, with D possibly being TRBD1 or TRBD2 (5 bases each). The CDR3 extends over 14 amino acids. CDR1 SEHNR and CDR2 FQNEAQ come from the germline V gene (reference sequence). Trimming left V 4 bases short and J 0 bases short, with 9 bases between. CDR3 DNA: TGTGCCAGCAGCTCCGGGACCTACCAAGAGACCCAGTACTTC. This sequence encodes CASSSGTYQETQYF.

V and J are TRBV10-3 and TRBJ2-5; TRBD1 might be the D (6 bases). Germline V gene sequence: CDR1 ENHRY, CDR2 SYGVKD. The CDR3 extends over 15 amino acids. Trimming cost V 7 bases and J 2 bases, with 17 bases left between them. The CDR3 coding sequence is TGTGCCATCATGGGAGTGGTACAGGGTCAAGAGACCCAGTACTTC. Translation gives CAIMGVVQGQETQYF.

This chain links TRBV29-1 with TRBJ1-2; TRBD1 is a possible D gene (5 bases). The V gene lost 6 bases and the J gene lost 3 bases, with 14 bases spanning the gap. The CDR3 runs 13 residues. Germline V gene data show CDR1 as SQVTM and CDR2 as ANQGSEA. DNA of the CDR3: TGCAGCGTATTGTATCAGGGCTACTATGGCTACACCTTC. Translated, it gives CSVLYQGYYGYTF.

The gene calls are TRBV4-3 and TRBJ2-7; D possibly corresponds to TRBD2 (6 bases). The CDR3 consists of 14 residues. V was trimmed by 3 bases and J by 7 bases, leaving 16 bases between them. Germline loops: CDR1 LGHNA, CDR2 YSLEER. For the CDR3, the DNA is TGCGCCAGCAGCCACTTCACGGGGGATCAGGAGCAGTACTTC. Its translation is CASSHFTGDQEQYF.

The rearrangement uses TRBV29-1 and TRBJ2-5, with 7 bases matching TRBD1. CDR1 is SQVTM and CDR2 is ANQGSEA in the germline V gene. The CDR3 is 11 amino acids. V lost 6 bases, J lost 5 bases, and 3 bases stayed unmatched. As DNA, the CDR3 is TGCAGCGTCCCACAGGGGGAGACCCAGTACTTC. It encodes CSVPQGETQYF.

The rearrangement links TRBV29-1 to TRBJ2-1; possible D gene TRBD1, 5 bases. Germline V gene lookup returns CDR1 SQVTM and CDR2 ANQGSEA. The CDR3 totals 13 residues. Trimming left V 4 bases short and J 5 bases short, with 12 bases between. The chain's CDR3 is CSVVETEDNEQFF. In nucleotides, the CDR3 is TGCAGCGTTGTTGAGACAGAGGACAATGAGCAGTTCTTC.

In its sample, this clone was seen once. The CDR3 sequence is CAGRGGAGETQYF. In nucleotides, the CDR3 is TGTGCTGGCAGAGGGGGGGCCGGAGAGACCCAGTACTTC. The V and J genes are TRBV30 and TRBJ2-5, with D possibly matching TRBD2 (7 bases). Germline CDR1 GTSNPN, CDR2 SVGIG (reference sequence). The CDR3 is made up of 13 amino acids.

This clone has only one observation. The rearrangement links TRBV7-2 to TRBJ2-5; no reliable D call. Trimming shortened V by 1 base and J by 4 bases, and 7 bases separated the two germline ends. The CDR3 is 13 residues long. Germline lookup yields CDR1 SGHTA and CDR2 FQGNSA. The CDR3 spells CASSLVNLETQYF. The CDR3 DNA reads TGTGCCAGCAGCTTAGTGAATCTAGAGACCCAGTACTTC.

This rearrangement joins TRBV13 to TRBJ2-3; 7 bases match TRBD1. The J segment lost 2 bases and the V segment lost 5 bases, leaving 7 bases of the junction unmatched. CDR1 PRHDT and CDR2 FYEKMQ come from the germline V gene (reference sequence). CDR3 length equals 15 residues. The CDR3 nucleotides read TGTGCCAGCAGCCCCAGACAGGGAACCACAGATACGCAGTATTTT. This encodes CASSPRQGTTDTQYF. The whole variable domain, filled in from reference TRBV13 and TRBJ2-3, reads AAGVIQSPRHLIKEKRETATLKCYPIPRHDTVYWYQQGPGQDPQFLISFYEKMQSDKGSIPDRFSAQQFSDYHSELNMSSLELGDSALYFCASSPRQGTTDTQYFGPGTRLTVL.

The chain is built from TRBV5-8 and TRBJ2-3; 8 bases map to TRBD1. This CDR3 region has 13 residues. V lost 7 bases to trimming and J lost 2 bases; unmatched junction nucleotides: 3. Germline V lookup: CDR1 SGHTS, CDR2 YDEGEE. The CDR3 protein is CASQTGDTDTQYF. The CDR3 DNA follows: TGTGCCAGCCAGACAGGGGACACAGATACGCAGTATTTT.

This chain uses TRBV27 with TRBJ2-1, with 8 bases aligning to TRBD1. There are 15 residues in the CDR3. Germline-derived CDR1 and CDR2 are MNHEY and SMNVEV (reference sequence). The J segment lost 7 bases and the V segment lost 4 bases, leaving 9 bases of the junction unmatched. In DNA form, the CDR3 reads TGTGCCAGCAGTTCGCTTGGACAGGGAGAGAATGAGCAGTTCTTC. Amino acid sequence: CASSSLGQGENEQFF.

The gene calls are TRBV27 and TRBJ2-7, with D possibly TRBD1 on 6 matching bases. The CDR3 is 11 amino acids. CDR1 is MNHEY, CDR2 SMNVEV, per germline (reference sequence). The V end lost 4 bases, the J end lost 8 bases, and 9 bases lay between the germline ends. CDR3 coding DNA: TGTGCCAGCAGTTCACAGGGAAAGCAGTACTTC. It translates to CASSSQGKQYF.

The chain employs TRBV6-6 and TRBJ1-5; D is undetermined. This CDR3 contains 12 residues. Germline assignment: CDR1 MNHNY and CDR2 SVGAGI (reference sequence). V was clipped by 2 bases and J by 6 bases, with 5 bases between them. CDR3 protein: CASSYDPQPQHF. In DNA form, the CDR3 reads TGTGCCAGCAGTTACGACCCTCAGCCCCAGCATTTT.

This clone was observed a handful of times. CDR3 nucleotides: TGCAGCGTTGGGGGACAGGGGTTTGAAAAACTGTTTTTT. Protein sequence: CSVGGQGFEKLFF. The rearrangement uses TRBV29-1 and TRBJ1-4, with 10 bases lining up with TRBD1. Germline V CDR1 and CDR2: SQVTM, ANQGSEA. This CDR3 is 13 amino acids long. V lost 4 bases and J lost 7; bases outside the gene matches: 3.

J is TRBJ1-1 and V is TRBV7-2; a weak D match, TRBD1 (6 bases). This CDR3 comprises 14 residues. From germline, CDR1 is SGHTA and CDR2 FQGNSA. V was clipped by 4 bases and J by 4 bases, with 13 bases between them. CDR3 bases: TGTGCCAGCAGCTCCCAGGGGCCAGGCACTGAAGCTTTCTTT. Encoded protein: CASSSQGPGTEAFF.

The chain combines TRBV7-2 with TRBJ2-5; TRBD1 matches 8 bases. CDR3 length: 14 residues. V gave up 5 bases and J gave up 2 bases; unmatched junction bases: 4. Germline V gene data show CDR1 as SGHTA and CDR2 as FQGNSA. The DNA of the CDR3 is TGTGCCAGCAGCGCGGGACAGGCGCAAGAGACCCAGTACTTC. This gives the protein CASSAGQAQETQYF.

The sample holds a few counts of this clone. This chain links TRBV19 with TRBJ1-1; D is uncertain. The CDR3 has 11 amino acids. Deletions cut 6 bases from V and 5 bases from J, with 7 bases between. CDR1 LNHDA and CDR2 SQIVND come from the germline V gene (reference sequence). CDR3 sequence (DNA): TGTGCCAGTAGACTCGAAACTGAAGCTTTCTTT. Encoded protein: CASRLETEAFF.